This T cell receptor beta chain was found in a study of monozygotic twins with inflammatory bowel disease. The CDR3 extends over 17 amino acids. Germline V gene lookup returns CDR1 GTSNPN and CDR2 SVGIG (reference sequence). With eight separate reactions per sample, the authors made cDNA. TCRdb reprocessed the 5' RACE reads and reports one entry per CDR3 protein, with no DNA. This sample lists 300,000 to 400,000 distinct CDR3 sequences; its ten largest clones have 2% to 2.5%. The receptor was derived from a human donor with ulcerative colitis or Crohn's disease, or a healthy co-twin of an affected twin (not recorded which). Sequenced material: blood. The gene calls are TRBV30 and TRBJ2-1; TCRdb proposes TRBD2, but this gene call is untestable without DNA. CDR3 sequence reads: CAWTGLAGDSSYNEQFF.